The rows below give T cell receptor beta chains drawn from one sample of a study of STAT5B mutations in CD4+ large granular lymphocyte leukemia. This table comes from immunoSEQ multiplex PCR, and its TCRdb copy is limited to in-frame clones, with some not included. The sample holds tens of thousands of clones; around two thirds are singletons and the top ten take about 0.45%. The material sequenced was CD4+ T cells from blood buffy coats. The receptors were gathered from a human donor in good health. The CDR3 runs from the conserved cysteine through the conserved F or W. D genes are given only for firm matches. Size is omitted from some rows. Given values are once, few, many or a class for expanded clones.

len: 13; d_gene: NA; v_gene: TRBV7-2; abundance: NA; j_gene: TRBJ2-1; CDR3nt: TGTGCCAGCAGCTTAGAACTCCCCTTAGAGCAGTTCTTC; CDR3aa: CASSLELPLEQFF
len: 13; d_gene: NA; v_gene: TRBV19; abundance: NA; j_gene: TRBJ2-7; CDR3nt: TGTGCCAGTAGTGCCGACCGAAAACGGGAGCAGTACTTC; CDR3aa: CASSADRKREQYF
len: 15; d_gene: TRBD2; v_gene: TRBV27; abundance: NA; j_gene: TRBJ2-5; CDR3nt: TGTGCCAGCAGTAGCGGGGGGGCCAATGAAGAGACCCAGTACTTC; CDR3aa: CASSSGGANEETQYF
len: 14; d_gene: TRBD1; v_gene: TRBV18; abundance: NA; j_gene: TRBJ2-7; CDR3nt: TGTGCCAGCTCACCGGACAGGGTCCGCTACGAGCAGTACTTC; CDR3aa: CASSPDRVRYEQYF
len: 15; d_gene: NA; v_gene: TRBV6-5; abundance: NA; j_gene: TRBJ1-1; CDR3nt: TGTGCCAGCAGTTACTCGAACGGGAGGGACACTGAAGCTTTCTTT; CDR3aa: CASSYSNGRDTEAFF
len: 10; d_gene: TRBD1; v_gene: TRBV19; abundance: NA; j_gene: TRBJ2-1; CDR3nt: TGTGCCAGTTTCCGGGACAGCTTGTTCTTC; CDR3aa: CASFRDSLFF
len: 12; d_gene: NA; v_gene: TRBV11-2; abundance: NA; j_gene: TRBJ2-1; CDR3nt: TGTGCCAGCAGCTTAGTGGGGCAACACGGGTTCTTC; CDR3aa: CASSLVGQHGFF
len: 12; d_gene: NA; v_gene: TRBV7-2; abundance: NA; j_gene: TRBJ2-1; CDR3nt: TGTGCCAGCAGCTTAGCGGACTTTGAGCAGTTCTTC; CDR3aa: CASSLADFEQFF
len: 14; d_gene: NA; v_gene: TRBV27; abundance: NA; j_gene: TRBJ1-2; CDR3nt: TGTGCCAGCAGCCGCCTGCATCAGGTACATGGCTACACCTTC; CDR3aa: CASSRLHQVHGYTF
len: 13; d_gene: NA; v_gene: TRBV11-1; abundance: NA; j_gene: TRBJ2-5; CDR3nt: TGTGCCAGCAGCCCCGGTGTGCTGGAGGGCCAGTACTTC; CDR3aa: CASSPGVLEGQYF
len: 14; d_gene: NA; v_gene: TRBV5-1; abundance: NA; j_gene: TRBJ1-4; CDR3nt: TGCGCCAGCAGCTTGGGGGGCCGGAATGAAAAACTGTTTTTT; CDR3aa: CASSLGGRNEKLFF
len: 15; d_gene: NA; v_gene: TRBV19; abundance: NA; j_gene: TRBJ1-5; CDR3nt: TGTGCCACCTCGCTCGGGGGGGCAGTTAGTCAGCCCCAGCATTTT; CDR3aa: CATSLGGAVSQPQHF
len: 14; d_gene: NA; v_gene: TRBV6-5; abundance: NA; j_gene: TRBJ1-5; CDR3nt: TGTGCCAGCAGTTACCACGGGTTGTCTCAGCCCCAGCATTTT; CDR3aa: CASSYHGLSQPQHF
len: 14; d_gene: TRBD1; v_gene: TRBV6-1; abundance: once; j_gene: TRBJ1-4; CDR3nt: TGTGCCAGCAGTGTAGGGACAGGGAGTGAAAAACTGTTTTTT; CDR3aa: CASSVGTGSEKLFF
len: 15; d_gene: TRBD1; v_gene: TRBV5-1; abundance: NA; j_gene: TRBJ2-2; CDR3nt: TGCGCCAGCAGCGGGACAGGGAAGGACACCGGGGAGCTGTTTTTT; CDR3aa: CASSGTGKDTGELFF
len: 13; d_gene: TRBD1; v_gene: TRBV9; abundance: once; j_gene: TRBJ1-1; CDR3nt: TGTGCCAGCAGCACCGGACAGGGTGGTTTAGCTTTCTTT; CDR3aa: CASSTGQGGLAFF
len: 14; d_gene: NA; v_gene: TRBV9; abundance: once; j_gene: TRBJ1-1; CDR3nt: TGTGCCAGCAGCGTACATGACGCGGCCTTGTCAGCTTTCTTT; CDR3aa: CASSVHDAALSAFF
len: 13; d_gene: NA; v_gene: TRBV19; abundance: NA; j_gene: TRBJ2-7; CDR3nt: TGTGCCACCAACCCGGGACCGCACTACGAGCAGTACTTC; CDR3aa: CATNPGPHYEQYF
len: 15; d_gene: TRBD1; v_gene: TRBV9; abundance: few; j_gene: TRBJ1-1; CDR3nt: TGTGCCAGCAGCGTAGGGGGACAGGGTGGGACTGAAGCTTTCTTT; CDR3aa: CASSVGGQGGTEAFF
len: 13; d_gene: NA; v_gene: TRBV19; abundance: NA; j_gene: TRBJ2-1; CDR3nt: TGTGCCAGTAGTCTCAACCTGAACAATGAGCAGTTCTTC; CDR3aa: CASSLNLNNEQFF
len: 15; d_gene: NA; v_gene: TRBV27; abundance: NA; j_gene: TRBJ1-5; CDR3nt: TGTGCCAGCAGTTCCGGGATCTTAGGTAGTCAGCCCCAGCATTTT; CDR3aa: CASSSGILGSQPQHF
len: 15; d_gene: TRBD2; v_gene: TRBV6-6; abundance: NA; j_gene: TRBJ2-1; CDR3nt: TGTGCCAGCAGGAGACTAGCGGGACCCTACAATGAGCAGTTCTTC; CDR3aa: CASRRLAGPYNEQFF
len: 12; d_gene: NA; v_gene: TRBV28; abundance: NA; j_gene: TRBJ1-2; CDR3nt: TGTGCTACACAGGGCCTAGCGGAAGGCTACACCTTC; CDR3aa: CATQGLAEGYTF
len: 15; d_gene: NA; v_gene: TRBV5-1; abundance: NA; j_gene: TRBJ2-7; CDR3nt: TGCGCCAGCAGTGGACAAACTGGGGGCCACTACGAGCAGTACTTC; CDR3aa: CASSGQTGGHYEQYF
len: 16; d_gene: NA; v_gene: TRBV19; abundance: NA; j_gene: TRBJ1-1; CDR3nt: TGTGCCAGTAGGGGGTGGGGGGCAGAGGCGTCAGATGAAGCTTTCTTT; CDR3aa: CASRGWGAEASDEAFF